The 15 T cell receptor beta chains below all came from one sample that was sequenced in a study of shared clonotypes between healthy human individuals. Libraries were prepared by immunoSEQ multiplex PCR; TCRdb keeps only in-frame clonotypes and omits some of them. The sample includes approximately 2.1 million clones, approximately 95% of them seen just once. The sequenced material came from naive CD4+ T cells from PBMCs. Subset: CD45RA+ positively selected. The origin of the receptors is a young man in good health. Some clones in this sample may be carry-over from other donors' samples.

This clone was seen just once. The gene calls are TRBV2 and TRBJ2-1; no clear D. The ends were cut back, 7 bases at V and 0 bases at J, with 16 bases in the middle. The CDR3 loop spans 16 amino acids. Per the germline V gene, CDR1 is SNHLY and CDR2 is FYNNEI. The CDR3 sequence is CASIGPAVSSYNEQFF. Here the CDR3 DNA reads TGTGCCAGCATTGGGCCAGCCGTGAGCTCCTACAATGAGCAGTTCTTC.

This clone was recorded once. The CDR3 coding sequence is TGTGCCAGCAGTGAAGCGTACAGGGCAAGAGCTTTCTTT. Translation gives CASSEAYRARAFF. The chain couples TRBV6-1 to TRBJ1-1; D perhaps matches TRBD1 (6 bases). Trimming removed 0 bases at V and 10 bases at J, with 12 bases between. CDR1 is MNHNS and CDR2 is SASEGT in the germline V gene. The CDR3 is made up of 13 amino acids.

To note about this clone: The sample has other DNA sequences that encode this CDR3 too. The CDR3 region has the DNA TGTGCCAGCAGCTTGGCAGGGGGCAATGAGCAGTTCTTC. Translation gives CASSLAGGNEQFF. V usage is TRBV5-4 and J usage is TRBJ2-1, with 7 bases fitting TRBD1. Germline CDR1 and CDR2: SGHNT and YYREEE (reference sequence). The length of the CDR3 is 13 residues. V was clipped by 0 bases and J by 6 bases; unmatched bases: 0.

The chain has TRBV9 and TRBJ2-3; D is perhaps TRBD1 (6 bases). CDR3 size: 16 residues. Per the germline V gene, CDR1 is SGDLS and CDR2 is YYNGEE. Trimming left V 3 bases short and J 4 bases short, with 18 bases between. Here the CDR3 reads CASSALGGQLADTQYF. As DNA, the CDR3 is TGTGCCAGCAGCGCCCTCGGCGGACAGCTTGCAGATACGCAGTATTTT.

This clone was recorded only once. This sequence joins TRBV5-6 and TRBJ1-2; no clear D. CDR1 is SGHDT, CDR2 YYEEEE, per germline. There are 13 residues in the CDR3. V lost 0 bases and J lost 2, with 5 bases in between. The DNA for the CDR3 is TGTGCCAGCAGCTTGGAGAAGAACTATGGCTACACCTTC. Translating it yields CASSLEKNYGYTF.

The J gene is TRBJ1-4, the V gene TRBV5-8; the match to TRBD1 covers 7 bases. CDR1 and CDR2 (germline): SGHTS, YDEGEE. The CDR3 length is 16 residues. J lost 4 bases, V lost 4 bases, and 10 bases had no gene match. Here the CDR3 reads CASSPIIDRDNEKLFF. The CDR3 DNA is TGTGCCAGCAGCCCAATAATTGACAGGGATAATGAAAAACTGTTTTTT.

Concerning this clone itself: Other DNA sequences within the sample encode an identical CDR3. The chain carries TRBV7-2 and TRBJ2-1; 7 nucleotides agree with TRBD2. The CDR3 extends over 15 amino acids. Germline CDR1 SGHTA, CDR2 FQGNSA. The junction had 8 bases not matched to a gene; V was cut back by 5 bases and J by 4 bases. The CDR3 is CASSLGREPYNEQFF. CDR3 bases: TGTGCCAGCAGCCTCGGGCGGGAGCCTTACAATGAGCAGTTCTTC.

The genes are TRBV7-9 and TRBJ2-3; D is possibly TRBD2 (6 bases). CDR1 and CDR2 (germline): SEHNR, FQNEAQ (reference sequence). The CDR3 is made up of 15 amino acids. The ends were cut back, 2 bases at V and 4 bases at J, with 13 bases in the middle. Here the CDR3 reads CASSLLASSSDTQYF. The DNA of the CDR3 is TGTGCCAGCAGCTTACTAGCGAGCTCCTCAGATACGCAGTATTTT.

The J gene is TRBJ2-2, the V gene TRBV18; maybe TRBD1 (5 bases). The V end lost 0 bases, the J end lost 2 bases, and 19 bases lay between the germline ends. The CDR3 sequence is 19 residues long. Germline V lookup: CDR1 KGHSH, CDR2 LQKENI. CDR3 sequence reads: CASSPPLGLGRSNTGELFF. CDR3 bases: TGTGCCAGCTCACCACCTTTGGGGCTCGGTCGATCAAACACCGGGGAGCTGTTTTTT.

The chain has TRBV29-1 and TRBJ1-2; D uncertain. The CDR3 has 15 residues. V was trimmed by 5 bases and J by 4 bases, leaving 20 bases between them. CDR1 is SQVTM and CDR2 is ANQGSEA in the germline V gene. This chain's CDR3 is CSVLNNPVSFYGYTF. The CDR3 nucleotides are TGCAGCGTTCTAAACAACCCAGTATCCTTCTATGGCTACACCTTC.

This chain uses TRBV28 with TRBJ1-5, with TRBD1 as a possible D gene (5 bases). The CDR3 loop spans 15 amino acids. The germline V gene has CDR1 MDHEN and CDR2 SYDVKM. Trimming removed 6 bases from V and 3 bases from J, with 15 bases in between. The chain's CDR3 is CASSSPGLYNQPQHF. CDR3 DNA: TGTGCCAGCAGCTCTCCGGGACTCTACAATCAGCCCCAGCATTTT.

The rearrangement links TRBV28 to TRBJ2-1, with 7 bases fitting TRBD2. The J segment lost 10 bases and the V segment lost 7 bases, leaving 13 bases of the junction unmatched. Germline V gene sequence: CDR1 MDHEN, CDR2 SYDVKM. This CDR3 spans 14 amino acids. The CDR3 region is CASILRLGSGEQFF. CDR3 in DNA: TGTGCCAGCATTCTAAGACTCGGTAGCGGGGAGCAGTTCTTC.

The genes are TRBV9 and TRBJ2-3; either TRBD1 or TRBD2 may supply D (5 bases each). Per the germline V gene, CDR1 is SGDLS and CDR2 is YYNGEE. The CDR3 is 14 amino acids. Trimming stripped 3 bases from V and 4 bases from J, with 12 bases between. CDR3: CASSATGTADTQYF. CDR3 in DNA: TGTGCCAGCAGCGCCACCGGGACGGCAGATACGCAGTATTTT.

This clone was found once. The V and J genes are TRBV11-2 and TRBJ2-1, with D maybe TRBD2 (5 bases). V dropped 5 bases and J dropped 0 bases, with 11 bases sitting between them. The CDR3 loop spans 15 amino acids. Germline V gives CDR1 SGHAT, CDR2 FQNNGV. The CDR3 region is CASSPTRSSYNEQFF. As DNA, the CDR3 is TGTGCCAGCAGCCCCACTAGGAGCTCCTACAATGAGCAGTTCTTC.

The rearrangement joins TRBV29-1 to TRBJ1-1; D unresolved. This CDR3 has 12 residues. CDR1 is SQVTM and CDR2 is ANQGSEA in the germline V gene. Trimming shortened V by 1 base and J by 1 base, and 4 bases separated the two germline ends. The CDR3 sequence is CSVEGANTEAFF. Written as DNA, the CDR3 is TGCAGCGTTGAAGGTGCGAACACTGAAGCTTTCTTT.